The 4 T cell receptor beta chains below come from one sample, sequenced in a study of technical replicates of blood from a handful of donors. TCRdb's table, derived via immunoSEQ multiplex PCR, lists solely in-frame clones and lacks some. This sample yields 65,000 to 90,000 clones, of which roughly 93% are seen a single time; 0.25% belongs to the top ten. The sample taken for sequencing was T cells isolated from PBMCs. The receptors derive from a human donor in good health.

A single count supports this clone. The chain is built from TRBV30 and TRBJ1-5, with 7 bases that match TRBD1. CDR3 size: 13 residues. Looked up from germline, CDR1 is GTSNPN and CDR2 is SVGIG (reference sequence). The V segment lost 5 bases and the J segment 5 bases; nucleotides outside the gene matches: 6. CDR3 sequence reads: CAWAHRGDQPQHF. In DNA, the CDR3 is TGTGCCTGGGCCCACAGGGGCGATCAGCCCCAGCATTTT.

V gene TRBV10-2 combines with J gene TRBJ2-7, with 11 bases fitting TRBD2. There are 15 residues in the CDR3. V shed 8 bases, J shed 7 bases, and the junction held 13 bases outside the gene matches. Per germline, CDR1 WSHSY and CDR2 SAAADI. CDR3 in DNA: TGCGCCAGCGGCCGATCGGGACTAGCGGCGGGGGAGCAGTACTTC. Its protein is CASGRSGLAAGEQYF.

V usage is TRBV4-1 and J usage is TRBJ1-1; no clear D. This CDR3 region has 15 residues. Germline CDR1 MGHRA, CDR2 YSYEKL. V dropped 1 base and J dropped 4 bases, with 13 bases sitting between them. The CDR3 sequence: CASSQGPVGGTEAFF. Written as DNA, the CDR3 is TGCGCCAGCAGCCAAGGTCCGGTCGGAGGCACTGAAGCTTTCTTT.

The chain combines TRBV27 with TRBJ2-7; TRBD1 might be the D (5 bases). Trimming took off 5 bases at V and 3 bases at J, with 17 bases between the two ends. The CDR3 length is 15 residues. Germline lookup yields CDR1 MNHEY and CDR2 SMNVEV (reference sequence). The CDR3 sequence: CASSPHVSQVYEQYF. Written as DNA, the CDR3 is TGTGCCAGCAGTCCCCATGTATCACAGGTCTACGAGCAGTACTTC.